The entry below gives a single T cell receptor beta chain sequence along with its context. The data are from a study of shared T cell receptors in the human thymus. The junction had 6 bases not matched to a gene; V was cut back by 2 bases and J by 4 bases. Germline CDR1 MNHEY, CDR2 SVGAGI. The CDR3 runs 15 residues. The table came from immunoSEQ multiplex PCR; TCRdb's copy has only in-frame clones and leaves some out. The top ten hold over 0.008% of the sample, which has 630,000 or so clones, around 87% seen once. These data also formed part of another study, on human thymus T cells. That paper states: Thymus tissue was removed during corrective cardiac surgery. Apparent bias marked the V and J gene usage of thymic and blood repertoires. Highly overlapping thymic repertoires among unrelated individuals were reported in related research.

The chain uses TRBV6-5 and TRBJ1-2; 8 bases are shared with TRBD1. The source is a boy under two years old with a congenital heart defect. Source material: thymocytes. This chain's CDR3 is CASSYVGQVAYGYTF. In DNA, the CDR3 is TGTGCCAGCAGTTACGTGGGACAGGTGGCCTATGGCTACACCTTC.